These 14 T cell receptor beta chains originate from one sample sequenced in a study of T cell responses to AZD1222 COVID-19 vaccine (dated by TCRdb to the early 2020s). The library came from the immunoSEQ multiplex PCR assay. The immuneACCESS repertoire file appears here via TCRdb, limited to in-frame rearrangements. These files lack a portion of the clones; in checked studies, under half of the deficit traces to unresolved V genes, and the cause of the others is not known. This sample comprises some 96,000 clones, roughly 86% of them detected only once. Roughly 15% of the sample is taken by the ten largest. Reading the label with the study, this specimen's time point is: about 28 days (+/-7) after the second vaccine dose. This material consisted of peripheral blood, taken 28 days after the second AZD1222 dose. These receptors were taken from an adult who received the AZD1222 COVID-19 vaccine.

This chain connects TRBV7-3 to TRBJ1-3; 7 bases line up with TRBD1. The trim removed 5 bases at V and 8 bases at J, leaving 9 bases unmatched. The CDR3 runs to 14 residues. The V gene's germline CDR1 is SGHTA and CDR2 FQGTGA. The CDR3 DNA reads TGTGCCAGCAGCCCCCACCGACAGGGAGACACCATATATTTT. The encoded protein is CASSPHRQGDTIYF.

The rearrangement joins TRBV30 to TRBJ2-5; maybe TRBD1 (6 bases). CDR3 length equals 13 residues. Germline V CDR1 and CDR2: GTSNPN, SVGIG (reference sequence). Trimming pared 4 bases from V and 2 bases from J, leaving 11 bases between. The CDR3 protein is CAWIPTGQETQYF. The DNA for the CDR3 is TGTGCCTGGATCCCGACAGGACAAGAGACCCAGTACTTC. The variable domain in full, completed from reference TRBV30 and TRBJ2-5, reads SQTIHQWPATLVQPVGSPLSLECTVEGTSNPNLYWYRQAAGRGLQLLFYSVGIGQISSEVPQNLSASRPQDRQFILSSKKLLLSDSGFYLCAWIPTGQETQYFGPGTRLLVL.

This chain connects TRBV6-1 to TRBJ2-7; D is unclear. Deletions cut 0 bases from V and 3 bases from J, with 12 bases between. This CDR3 is 15 amino acids long. Germline values: CDR1 MNHNS, CDR2 SASEGT. CDR3 sequence: CASSEAEWTGYEQYF. CDR3 nucleotide sequence: TGTGCCAGCAGTGAAGCCGAGTGGACGGGCTACGAGCAGTACTTC.

The genes are TRBV10-3 and TRBJ2-7; weak D call: TRBD2 (5 bases). This CDR3 region has 14 residues. The V gene's germline CDR1 is ENHRY and CDR2 SYGVKD. The V gene lost 8 bases and the J gene lost 0 bases, with 14 bases spanning the gap. The DNA of the CDR3 is TGTGCCATCGCAAACCCTGGGAGCTCCTACGAGCAGTACTTC. Translation gives CAIANPGSSYEQYF.

This chain links TRBV18 with TRBJ1-5; D uncertain. Deletions cut 2 bases from V and 3 bases from J, with 11 bases between. Germline assignment: CDR1 KGHSH and CDR2 LQKENI. The CDR3 sequence is 15 residues long. Here the CDR3 DNA reads TGTGCCAGCTCACCATCGGGCAGTAACAATCAGCCCCAGCATTTT. Translated: CASSPSGSNNQPQHF.

The V call is TRBV28, the J call TRBJ2-7, with TRBD1 matching over 9 bases. The CDR3 length is 13 residues. Germline CDR1 MDHEN, CDR2 SYDVKM. V dropped 6 bases and J dropped 8; count of bases not matched to a gene: 8. This chain's CDR3 is CASRGGQGRKQYF. Here the CDR3 DNA reads TGTGCCAGCAGGGGCGGACAGGGGAGGAAGCAGTACTTC.

CDR3 sequence reads: CASRSSGANTGELFF. CDR3 nucleotides: TGTGCCAGCAGATCTAGCGGAGCTAACACCGGGGAGCTGTTTTTT. The chain joins TRBV6-5 to TRBJ2-2; 7 positions agree with TRBD2. Per germline, CDR1 MNHEY and CDR2 SVGAGI. Losses at the gene ends were 6 bases for V and 2 bases for J; bases not matched to a gene: 6. The CDR3 loop spans 15 amino acids.

The chain joins TRBV6-1 to TRBJ2-7; D is ambiguous. CDR3 size: 15 residues. V lost 2 bases, J lost 3 bases, and 14 bases lay in between. Germline loops: CDR1 MNHNS, CDR2 SASEGT. Here the CDR3 DNA reads TGTGCCAGCAGTGAATTTCCAGTGACCTTCTACGAGCAGTACTTC. Its translation is CASSEFPVTFYEQYF.

This clone was found a few times. This rearrangement joins TRBV19 to TRBJ1-5; D ambiguous. The CDR3 is 16 residues long. Germline loops: CDR1 LNHDA, CDR2 SQIVND (reference sequence). Deletions cut 5 bases from V and 0 bases from J, with 14 bases between. The CDR3 reads CASSDRGPYSNQPQHF. The DNA of the CDR3 is TGTGCCAGTAGTGACCGGGGTCCCTATAGCAATCAGCCCCAGCATTTT.

CDR3 sequence (DNA): TGTGCCAGCTCCCAGGGAACATCGCTTGGCTACACCTTC. It specifies CASSQGTSLGYTF. The V and J genes are TRBV18 and TRBJ1-2; D may be TRBD1 (5 bases). The V end was cut by 6 bases, the J end by 7 bases, with 15 bases between. Germline V gene lookup returns CDR1 KGHSH and CDR2 LQKENI. The CDR3 covers 13 residues.

The chain combines TRBV19 with TRBJ2-2; 9 bases fit TRBD1. This CDR3 has 16 amino acids. V was clipped by 3 bases and J by 7 bases; unmatched bases: 9. CDR1 and CDR2 (germline): LNHDA, SQIVND (reference sequence). CDR3 in amino acids: CASSIRDREVVGELFF. In nucleotides, the CDR3 is TGTGCCAGTAGTATCAGGGACAGGGAGGTTGTCGGGGAGCTGTTTTTT.

This clone was counted once. This chain joins TRBV19 and TRBJ2-7, with a possible D match to TRBD1 (5 bases). The CDR3 loop spans 14 amino acids. Germline lookup yields CDR1 LNHDA and CDR2 SQIVND (reference sequence). The V and J ends lost 3 bases and 6 bases respectively, with 15 bases between them. The CDR3 sequence: CASSMVEGASEQYF. The CDR3 nucleotides read TGTGCCAGTAGTATGGTAGAAGGGGCAAGCGAGCAGTACTTC.

This clone showed up just once. The chain carries TRBV27 and TRBJ1-4; no clear D gene. Trimming left V 6 bases short and J 6 bases short, with 11 bases between. Germline V CDR1 and CDR2: MNHEY, SMNVEV (reference sequence). CDR3 length: 13 amino acids. The CDR3 DNA sequence: TGTGCCAGCAGCCCCCTCGTCCATGAAAAACTGTTTTTT. Protein sequence: CASSPLVHEKLFF.

The chain combines TRBV29-1 with TRBJ1-2; 7 nucleotides align to TRBD1. The CDR3 totals 13 residues. Germline lookup yields CDR1 SQVTM and CDR2 ANQGSEA. V shed 4 bases, J shed 8 bases, and the junction held 10 bases outside the gene matches. The CDR3: CSVGQGGIQGYTF. In nucleotides, the CDR3 is TGCAGCGTTGGGCAGGGGGGTATTCAGGGCTACACCTTC.